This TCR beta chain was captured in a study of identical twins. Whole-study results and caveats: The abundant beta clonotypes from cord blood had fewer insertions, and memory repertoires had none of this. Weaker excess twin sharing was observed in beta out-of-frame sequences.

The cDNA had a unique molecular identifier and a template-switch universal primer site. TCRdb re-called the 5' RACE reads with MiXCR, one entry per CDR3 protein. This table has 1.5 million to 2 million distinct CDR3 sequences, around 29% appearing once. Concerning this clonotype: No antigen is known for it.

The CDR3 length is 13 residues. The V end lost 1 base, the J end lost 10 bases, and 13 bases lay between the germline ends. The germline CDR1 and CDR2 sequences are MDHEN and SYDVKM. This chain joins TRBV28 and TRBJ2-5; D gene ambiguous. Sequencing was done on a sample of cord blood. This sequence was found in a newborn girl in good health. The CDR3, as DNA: TGTGCCAGCAGTTTATTCCCAGACGTGGACCAGTACTTC. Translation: CASSLFPDVDQYF.